This T cell receptor (beta chain) was observed in a study of naive and memory T cell subsets. The CDR3 runs 16 residues. V lost 1 base to trimming and J lost 2 bases, with 12 bases between them. Germline V lookup: CDR1 SGHVS, CDR2 FQNEAQ. As concerns this clonotype: The antigen remains undetermined.

Two oligonucleotides, mixed equimolar, formed the beta constant-region primer covering TRBC1 and TRBC2. The ligated cDNA underwent four PCR rounds using SP2 and nested alpha and beta constant-region primers. TCRdb ran MiXCR on the UMI-ligation and nested PCR reads and lists one entry per CDR3 protein. Found here are 7,900 or so distinct CDR3 sequences, about 30% of them singletons; the top ten hold approximately 50%. Notes on the study in general: From naive to CM, EM and EMRA, diversity decreased and Gini increased.

The source material was CD8+ TEMRA cells from blood. Regarding subset: effector memory re-expressing CD45RA, CD45RA+ CD27-. The TCR was taken from a human donor in good health. The chain employs TRBV7-8 and TRBJ1-3; D gene unclear. As DNA, the CDR3 is TGTGCCAGCAGCTTAGGACTCCCCGTAGCTGGAAACACCATATATTTT. Protein sequence: CASSLGLPVAGNTIYF.